A selection of T cell receptor beta chains follows, all from one sample in a study of T cells in Graves' hyperthyroidism and ophthalmopathy. A single record per CDR3 protein comes from TCRdb applying MiXCR to the multiplex PCR reads. Of 600,000 to 650,000 distinct CDR3 sequences listed, under 25% are singletons. The sample consisted of blood. These receptors originate from a man aged 25-45 years with Graves' ophthalmopathy. Each CDR3 is given with its conserved first and last residue. A D gene is named only where the DNA matches it firmly. Only part of the rows carry a size: once, few, many, or a class if the clone is expanded.

j_call	clone_size	v_call	d_call	cdr3_aa	cdr3_nt
TRBJ2-7	few	TRBV4-3	TRBD2	CASSQELAGASEQYF	TGCGCCAGCAGCCAAGAACTAGCGGGAGCCTCCGAGCAGTACTTC
TRBJ1-5	.	TRBV19	TRBD1	CASSNGQGGNQPQHF	TGTGCCAGTAGTAATGGACAGGGGGGAAATCAGCCCCAGCATTTT
TRBJ2-5	few	TRBV6-1	.	CASSRFEGQETQYF	TGTGCCAGCAGTAGGTTCGAGGGCCAAGAGACCCAGTACTTC
TRBJ1-2	.	TRBV6-5	TRBD1	CASSYSGNRGYYGYTF	TGTGCCAGCAGTTACTCGGGGAACAGGGGTTACTATGGCTACACCTTC
TRBJ1-5	.	TRBV10-1	.	CASSGGQPQHF	TGCGCCAGCAGTGGAGGTCAGCCCCAGCATTTT
TRBJ2-5	.	TRBV6-1	TRBD2	CASSAGLAGGQGETQYF	TGTGCCAGCAGTGCGGGACTAGCGGGAGGCCAGGGCGAGACCCAGTACTTC
TRBJ2-7	many	TRBV28	.	CASSPRDGVYEQYF	TGTGCCAGCAGTCCCCGGGACGGCGTCTACGAGCAGTACTTC
TRBJ1-2	few	TRBV20-1	.	CSARGGTSRANGYTF	TGCAGTGCTAGAGGGGGGACAAGTAGGGCGAATGGCTACACCTTC
TRBJ2-5	few	TRBV6-1	TRBD2	CASSRPAGGETQYF	TGTGCCAGCAGTCGCCCGGCGGGAGGGGAGACCCAGTACTTC
TRBJ1-3	few	TRBV5-5	.	CASSLEGRAGNTIYF	TGTGCCAGCAGCTTGGAGGGCAGGGCTGGAAACACCATATATTTT
TRBJ1-2	.	TRBV5-4	.	CASSSGGTRNYGYTF	TGTGCCAGCAGCTCGGGGGGGACGAGGAACTATGGCTACACCTTC
TRBJ1-6	many	TRBV12-3/TRBV12-4	TRBD1	CASSSGTGGGSPLHF	TGTGCCAGCAGTTCCGGGACAGGGGGCGGGTCACCCCTCCACTTT
TRBJ2-5	once	TRBV7-2	TRBD2	CASSLAAGGPYQETQYF	TGTGCCAGCAGCTTAGCCGCGGGAGGGCCGTACCAAGAGACCCAGTACTTC
TRBJ2-1	.	TRBV20-1	TRBD2	CSARDGTPGLAGYNEQFF	TGCAGTGCTAGAGATGGGACACCGGGACTAGCGGGGTACAATGAGCAGTTCTTC
TRBJ2-5	.	TRBV7-6	.	CASSGGSRGQSFSETQYF	TGTGCCAGCAGCGGCGGGAGCAGGGGACAAAGCTTTTCAGAGACCCAGTACTTC
TRBJ2-3	few	TRBV19	TRBD2	CASSMTSGSIDTQYF	TGTGCCAGTAGTATGACTAGCGGGAGTATCGATACGCAGTATTTT
TRBJ2-3	few	TRBV24-1	TRBD2	CATSDPRAGGVDTQYF	TGTGCCACCAGTGACCCCCGGGCGGGAGGGGTGGATACGCAGTATTTT
TRBJ2-1	.	TRBV6-2/TRBV6-3	TRBD2	CASSYLAGQSSYNEQFF	TGTGCCAGCAGTTACCTAGCGGGGCAAAGCTCCTACAATGAGCAGTTCTTC
TRBJ2-1	few	TRBV20-1	TRBD2	CSAARTSGSNEQFF	TGCAGTGCTGCCAGGACTAGCGGGTCCAATGAGCAGTTCTTC
TRBJ2-1	.	TRBV5-1	TRBD2	CASSLDLGAGGPNEQFF	TGCGCCAGCAGCTTAGACCTCGGAGCGGGAGGTCCCAATGAGCAGTTCTTC
TRBJ2-3	many	TRBV12-3/TRBV12-4	.	CASSLRQGVADTQYF	TGTGCCAGCAGTTTACGGCAGGGTGTAGCAGATACGCAGTATTTT
TRBJ2-1	few	TRBV24-1	TRBD2	CATSDPGTSGRNEQFF	TGTGCCACCAGTGATCCCGGGACTAGCGGGAGGAATGAGCAGTTCTTC
TRBJ2-5	many	TRBV20-1	.	CSARKEGGALQETQYF	TGCAGTGCCCGAAAGGAAGGGGGAGCGCTCCAAGAGACCCAGTACTTC
TRBJ2-5	few	TRBV6-5	TRBD2	CASSYSGGRNQETQYF	TGTGCCAGCAGTTACTCCGGCGGGAGGAATCAAGAGACCCAGTACTTC
TRBJ2-7	.	TRBV12-3/TRBV12-4	TRBD1	CASRPGTGVGEQYF	TGTGCCAGCAGGCCGGGAACAGGGGTGGGCGAGCAGTACTTC
TRBJ2-7	.	TRBV28	TRBD2	CASSLFSSGFTYEQYF	TGTGCCAGCAGTTTATTTTCTAGCGGGTTTACCTACGAGCAGTACTTC
TRBJ2-6	few	TRBV20-1	.	CSALDIQVSGANVLTF	TGCAGTGCTTTAGATATTCAAGTCTCTGGGGCCAACGTCCTGACTTTC
TRBJ2-7	.	TRBV12-3/TRBV12-4	.	CASSLYGGGRNEQYF	TGTGCCAGCAGTTTATACGGGGGCGGGAGAAACGAGCAGTACTTC
TRBJ2-3	many	TRBV28	TRBD2	CASSAQGAGDSDTQYF	TGTGCCAGCAGTGCCCAGGGAGCGGGAGATTCAGATACGCAGTATTTT
TRBJ2-5	.	TRBV6-1	TRBD2	CASMLAGLSEETQYF	TGTGCCAGCATGCTAGCGGGACTCTCAGAAGAGACCCAGTACTTC
TRBJ2-2	.	TRBV9	.	CASSHRAGYTGELFF	TGTGCCAGCAGCCATCGGGCGGGATACACCGGGGAGCTGTTTTTT
TRBJ2-7	few	TRBV18	.	CASSPGFGSYEQYF	TGTGCCAGCTCACCAGGATTTGGATCCTACGAGCAGTACTTC
TRBJ2-3	few	TRBV6-2/TRBV6-3	TRBD1	CASTRQGATDTQYF	TGTGCCAGCACCCGACAGGGGGCCACAGATACGCAGTATTTT
TRBJ1-1	.	TRBV29-1	.	CSGSTRVNTEAFF	TGCAGCGGCTCTACCAGAGTGAACACTGAAGCTTTCTTT
TRBJ2-1	few	TRBV5-6	TRBD2	CASSSWQREYEQFF	TGTGCCAGCAGCTCCTGGCAGCGGGAGTATGAGCAGTTCTTC
TRBJ2-1	few	TRBV27	.	CASSYVLESAYNEQFF	TGTGCCAGCAGTTATGTCCTAGAGAGTGCCTACAATGAGCAGTTCTTC
TRBJ2-1	many	TRBV18	TRBD2	CASSGLAGNNEQFF	TGTGCCAGCTCGGGACTAGCGGGAAACAATGAGCAGTTCTTC
TRBJ1-6	many	TRBV6-1	.	CASSPGVNSPLHF	TGTGCCAGCAGTCCGGGGGTTAATTCACCCCTCCACTTT
TRBJ1-4	.	TRBV6-6	.	CASSYSLATNEKLFF	TGTGCCAGCAGTTACTCGCTTGCAACTAATGAAAAACTGTTTTTT
TRBJ1-1	few	TRBV10-3	TRBD1	CATGRDRDRNTEAFF	TGTGCCACGGGCCGGGACAGGGACCGGAACACTGAAGCTTTCTTT
TRBJ2-3	few	TRBV20-1	TRBD1	CSAITGGDTQYF	TGCAGTGCTATCACAGGGGGAGATACGCAGTATTTT
TRBJ2-3	.	TRBV10-2	.	CASSAGSASTDTQYF	TGCGCCAGCAGTGCAGGGTCCGCAAGCACAGATACGCAGTATTTT
TRBJ2-4	.	TRBV20-1	.	CSARVQVGRNIQYF	TGCAGTGCTAGAGTTCAGGTTGGAAGGAACATTCAGTACTTC
TRBJ2-7	.	TRBV5-4	.	CASTDSSHEQYF	TGTGCCAGCACCGATAGTTCGCACGAGCAGTACTTC
TRBJ2-7	.	TRBV12-5	.	CASGWLLSRYEQYF	TGTGCTAGTGGTTGGCTACTCTCACGTTACGAGCAGTACTTC